This T cell receptor (beta chain) was sequenced during a study of blood T cell repertoires in COVID-19. Study as a whole: Whether acute or convalescent, the COVID-19 samples came from the United States, Italy and Spain. Sources were T cells, B-cell-depleted T cells, or PBMCs; the material itself was cDNA or gDNA.

On this clone: The same CDR3 arises from other DNA sequences in this sample as well.

Original processing notes: Researchers report that nucleated cell counts were estimated from reference gene primer amplification. Some clones are missing from TCRdb's copy, which holds only in-frame ones; the method was immunoSEQ multiplex PCR. The DNA was the basis for D and trimming; V, J and clone size are from that table. The sample has nearly 250,000 clones; roughly 86% are singletons. Between the trimmed V and J ends, which lost 1 base and 5 bases, there was a span of 8 bases. The germline CDR1 and CDR2 sequences are SEHNR and FQNEAQ (reference sequence). There are 14 residues in the CDR3. The sequenced sample consisted of peripheral blood. The source is a woman aged 55 to 70 who had recovered from COVID-19. The chain has TRBV7-9 and TRBJ1-4; possible D gene TRBD1, 5 bases. The CDR3 DNA reads as TGTGCCAGCAGCTTAGGGGGGGTGAATGAAAAACTGTTTTTT. Translating gives CASSLGGVNEKLFF.